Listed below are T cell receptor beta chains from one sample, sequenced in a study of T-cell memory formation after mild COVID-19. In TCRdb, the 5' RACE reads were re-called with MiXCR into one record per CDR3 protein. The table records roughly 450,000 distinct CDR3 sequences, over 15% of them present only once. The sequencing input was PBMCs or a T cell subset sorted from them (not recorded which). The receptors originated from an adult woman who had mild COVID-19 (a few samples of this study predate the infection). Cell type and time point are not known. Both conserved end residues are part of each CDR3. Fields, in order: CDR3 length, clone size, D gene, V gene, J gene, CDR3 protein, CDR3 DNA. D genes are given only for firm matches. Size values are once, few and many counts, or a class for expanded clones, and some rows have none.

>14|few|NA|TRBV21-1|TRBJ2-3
CASSRGRDTDTQYF
TGTGCCAGCAGCAGGGGAAGAGACACAGATACGCAGTATTTT
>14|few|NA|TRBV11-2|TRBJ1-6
CASGDRFRGPPLHF
TGTGCCAGCGGGGATCGGTTCAGGGGTCCACCCCTCCACTTT
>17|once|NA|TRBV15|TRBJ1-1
CATSSIAGSDGATEAFF
TGTGCCACCAGTTCTATAGCAGGGAGTGATGGCGCCACTGAAGCTTTCTTT
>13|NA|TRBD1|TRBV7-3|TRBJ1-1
CASRPGQGTEAFF
TGTGCCAGCAGACCGGGACAGGGGACTGAAGCTTTCTTT
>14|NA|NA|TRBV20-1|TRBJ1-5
CSGYDGGYNQPQHF
TGCAGTGGTTACGATGGGGGATACAATCAGCCCCAGCATTTT
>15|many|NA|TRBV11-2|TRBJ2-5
CASSSTGDKWETQYF
TGTGCCAGCAGCTCAACCGGGGACAAGTGGGAGACCCAGTACTTC
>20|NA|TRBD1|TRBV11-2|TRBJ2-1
CASSLVQPGQGLWSYNEQFF
TGTGCCAGCAGCTTAGTCCAACCGGGACAGGGGCTTTGGTCCTACAATGAGCAGTTCTTC
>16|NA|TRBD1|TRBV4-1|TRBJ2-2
CASSQRQGEGTGELFF
TGCGCCAGCAGCCAGAGACAGGGGGAGGGCACCGGGGAGCTGTTTTTT
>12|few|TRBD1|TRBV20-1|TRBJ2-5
CSARTGLETQYF
TGCAGTGCCCGGACAGGGTTGGAGACCCAGTACTTC
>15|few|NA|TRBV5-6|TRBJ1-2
CASSLSPVGAYGYTF
TGTGCCAGCAGCTTGAGTCCGGTCGGCGCCTATGGCTACACCTTC
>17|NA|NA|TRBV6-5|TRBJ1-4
CASSYSPKGYFGEKLFF
TGTGCCAGCAGTTATTCCCCAAAGGGTTACTTCGGTGAAAAACTGTTTTTT
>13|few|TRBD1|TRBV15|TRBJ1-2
CATSRANRGGYTF
TGTGCCACCAGCAGAGCCAACAGGGGAGGCTACACCTTC
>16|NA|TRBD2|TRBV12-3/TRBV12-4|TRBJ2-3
CASSGTSGGIRDTQYF
TGTGCCAGCAGTGGGACTAGCGGGGGGATAAGAGATACGCAGTATTTT
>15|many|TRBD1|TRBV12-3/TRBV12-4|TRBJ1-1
CASSTGGGVGTEAFF
TGTGCCAGCAGTACAGGGGGCGGGGTAGGCACTGAAGCTTTCTTT
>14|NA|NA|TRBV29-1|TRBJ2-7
CSIRRGSGNYEQYF
TGCAGCATCCGGAGGGGGAGCGGCAACTACGAGCAGTACTTC
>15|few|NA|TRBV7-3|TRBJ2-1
CASSSGLWGDNEQFF
TGTGCCAGCAGCTCAGGGCTGTGGGGGGACAATGAGCAGTTCTTC
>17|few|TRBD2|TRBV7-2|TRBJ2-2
CASSFLSGSPNTGELFF
TGTGCCAGCAGCTTTTTGAGCGGGAGTCCGAACACCGGGGAGCTGTTTTTT
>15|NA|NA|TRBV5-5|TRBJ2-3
CASSLNRGALDTQYF
TGTGCCAGCAGCTTGAACAGAGGAGCGTTGGATACGCAGTATTTT
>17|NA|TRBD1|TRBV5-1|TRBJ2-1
CASSSIPTGASYNEQFF
TGCGCCAGCAGCTCCATTCCAACAGGGGCCTCCTACAATGAGCAGTTCTTC
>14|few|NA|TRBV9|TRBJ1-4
CASSVAVTNEKLFF
TGTGCCAGCAGCGTAGCCGTCACTAATGAAAAACTGTTTTTT
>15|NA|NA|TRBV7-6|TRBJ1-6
CASRSQETYNSPLHF
TGTGCCAGCAGATCACAGGAGACCTATAATTCACCCCTCCACTTT